Described below is a single T cell receptor beta chain sequence and its context. This CDR3 is 14 amino acids long. Per the germline V gene, CDR1 is SGHTS and CDR2 is YDEGEE. V lost 2 bases, J lost 7 bases, and 15 bases lay in between. The record originates from a study of blood T cell repertoires in COVID-19. Study details: T cells, B-cell-depleted T cells, or PBMCs supplied cDNA or gDNA.

Authors' methods: Cell counts per sample came from amplifying reference gene primers. Sequencing used immunoSEQ multiplex PCR; TCRdb keeps in-frame clones, though not all of them. V, J and clone size reflect that table, while D and trimming were determined from the DNA. The sample shows approximately 220,000 clones, over 75% of them seen only once. Study members were between roughly 18 and 100 years old and lived in 20 to 30 US regions. The sample taken for sequencing was PBMCs or T cells enriched from blood (not recorded which). The clonotype originates from a woman aged 40 to 50 with acute COVID-19. The chain links TRBV5-8 to TRBJ2-5; possible D gene TRBD1, 8 bases. CDR3 region: CASSFDRGGGTQYF. Here the CDR3 DNA reads TGTGCCAGCAGCTTCGACAGGGGAGGGGGGACCCAGTACTTC.